This entry lists 27 T cell receptor beta chains sequenced from one sample in a study of cytomegalovirus exposure and HLA in healthy donors. PCR employed 60 Vbeta and 13 Jbeta primers. Libraries were prepared by immunoSEQ multiplex PCR; TCRdb keeps only in-frame clonotypes and omits some of them. This table has some 150,000 clones, less than 80% appearing once. Sequencing input: PBMCs. The receptors shown here come from a man aged 25-45 years in good health and CMV-seronegative.

With respect to this clone: The junction departs from the called germline gene at one end, perhaps through a read error. V is TRBV7-7 and J is TRBJ2-5; possibly TRBD2 for D (5 bases). The CDR3 is made up of 14 amino acids. The germline gives CDR1 SSHAT, CDR2 FNYEAQ (reference sequence). The CDR3 nucleotides are TGTGCTAGCAGCCAAGGGAGTCACCAAGAGACCCAGTACTTC. This translates into CASSQGSHQETQYF.

The chain is built from TRBV5-5 and TRBJ2-5; 8 bases fit TRBD1. Judging by the DNA end, TRBJ2-7 fits better; the J call may be wrong. Germline CDR1 SGHKS, CDR2 YYEKEE (reference sequence). The CDR3 is 15 amino acids. The CDR3 protein is CASSHSTGGSYEQYF. The CDR3, as DNA: TGTGCCAGCAGCCATAGTACAGGGGGTTCCTACGAGCAGTACTTC.

This clone has a count of ten or more. The chain is built from TRBV29-1 and TRBJ1-1, with TRBD1 matching over 9 bases. The germline V gene encodes CDR1 SQVTM and CDR2 ANQGSEA. The CDR3 totals 18 residues. After removal of 8 bases from V and 3 bases from J, the junction contained 22 bases not matched to a gene. CDR3 in amino acids: CSSRYPTGGGVWYTEAFF. In DNA, the CDR3 is TGCAGCTCCAGATATCCGACAGGGGGGGGTGTTTGGTACACTGAAGCTTTCTTT.

This CDR3 reads CASSQDSGQPQHF. CDR3 nucleotides: TGTGCCAGCAGCCAGGATAGCGGTCAGCCCCAGCATTTT. V is TRBV4-2 and J is TRBJ1-5; D not resolved. Trimming took off 3 bases at V and 6 bases at J, with 9 bases between the two ends. CDR1 LGHNA and CDR2 YNFKEQ come from the germline V gene. The CDR3 is 13 residues long.

This clone occurred a few times. The gene calls are TRBV19 and TRBJ1-1; D unresolved. The germline V and J ends were trimmed by 6 bases and 0 bases, with 14 bases remaining between them. The germline V gene has CDR1 LNHDA and CDR2 SQIVND (reference sequence). The CDR3 length is 15 residues. The CDR3 region has the DNA TGTGCCAGTAGCCTTTCAACTCTCATGAACACTGAAGCTTTCTTT. As protein: CASSLSTLMNTEAFF.

The rearrangement links TRBV7-9 to TRBJ1-1, with TRBD1 matching over 7 bases. The length of the CDR3 is 14 residues. Losses at the gene ends were 1 base for V and 9 bases for J; bases not matched to a gene: 8. Looked up from germline, CDR1 is SEHNR and CDR2 is FQNEAQ (reference sequence). The CDR3 reads CASSLEYQTGQAFF. The CDR3 DNA is TGTGCCAGCAGCTTAGAGTATCAGACAGGGCAAGCTTTCTTT.

The chain couples TRBV5-4 to TRBJ1-1; D is possibly TRBD1 (6 bases). V shed 3 bases and J shed 3 bases, with 9 bases lying between them. Germline-derived CDR1 and CDR2 are SGHNT and YYREEE (reference sequence). The CDR3 totals 13 residues. For the CDR3, the DNA is TGTGCCAGCAGCTCCCACAGGGACACTGAAGCTTTCTTT. Its protein is CASSSHRDTEAFF. Based on the CDR3 plus reference TRBV5-4 and TRBJ1-1, the full variable domain is ETGVTQSPTHLIKTRGQQVTLRCSSQSGHNTVSWYQQALGQGPQFIFQYYREEENGRGNFPPRFSGLQFPNYSSELNVNALELDDSALYLCASSSHRDTEAFFGQGTRLTVV.

As to this clone: The junction departs from the called germline gene at one end, perhaps through a read error. V and J are TRBV5-6 and TRBJ1-5, with D unresolved. Germline assignment: CDR1 SGHDT and CDR2 YYEEEE. The CDR3 is 13 residues long. CDR3 sequence: CASSLGIGQPQNF. In DNA form, the CDR3 reads TGTGCCAGCAGCTTGGGTATTGGGCAGCCCCAGAATTTT.

The rearrangement uses TRBV27 and TRBJ2-3; possibly TRBD2 for D (6 bases). Germline loops: CDR1 MNHEY, CDR2 SMNVEV (reference sequence). V shed 6 bases and J shed 7 bases, with 17 bases lying between them. The CDR3 loop spans 14 amino acids. CDR3 in amino acids: CASRPPSSVNTQYF. CDR3 bases: TGTGCCAGCAGACCCCCCTCTAGCGTAAATACGCAGTATTTT.

As concerns this clone: One end of the junction fails to match germline, which may point to a read error. The chain combines TRBV4-3 with TRBJ1-5; perhaps TRBD1 as D (5 bases). Germline loops: CDR1 LGHNA, CDR2 YSLEER. The CDR3 is made up of 16 amino acids. CDR3 region: CASSQDRGGSGQPQNF. The CDR3 bases are TGCGCCAGCAGCCAAGATAGGGGTGGGAGCGGGCAGCCCCAGAATTTT.

The chain recombines TRBV27 with TRBJ1-2, with 9 bases matching TRBD1. The germline CDR1 and CDR2 sequences are MNHEY and SMNVEV (reference sequence). The CDR3 covers 13 residues. The V gene end was trimmed by 6 bases and the J gene end by 7 bases; junction bases not matched to a gene: 6. The CDR3 DNA follows: TGTGCCAGCAGGGGGACAGGGCGTATTGGCTACACCTTC. This translates into CASRGTGRIGYTF.

The chain is built from TRBV5-1 and TRBJ2-3; TRBD2 is a possible D gene (6 bases). The CDR3 covers 14 residues. CDR1 SGHRS and CDR2 YFSETQ come from the germline V gene. The V end was cut by 4 bases, the J end by 5 bases, with 14 bases between. The CDR3 here is CASSARLVGDTQYF. Here the CDR3 DNA reads TGCGCCAGCAGCGCCCGACTAGTAGGAGATACGCAGTATTTT.

The chain has TRBV6-5 and TRBJ2-7; a possible D gene is TRBD1 (5 bases). Between the trimmed V and J ends, which lost 7 bases and 1 base, there was a span of 11 bases. Looked up from germline, CDR1 is MNHEY and CDR2 is SVGAGI. This CDR3 spans 13 amino acids. In DNA form, the CDR3 reads TGTGCCAGCATTAGTGACAGATCCTACGAGCAGTACTTC. It is translated as CASISDRSYEQYF.

J is TRBJ1-5 and V is TRBV7-2, with 7 bases identical to TRBD1. V gave up 1 base and J gave up 9 bases; unmatched junction bases: 6. The germline CDR1 and CDR2 sequences are SGHTA and FQGNSA. The CDR3 length is 14 residues. The CDR3 loop is CASSLGDRPMPQHF. The CDR3 bases are TGTGCCAGCAGCTTAGGGGACAGACCGATGCCCCAGCATTTT. The full variable domain, with the rest looked up from reference TRBV7-2 and TRBJ1-5, is GAGVSQSPSNKVTEKGKDVELRCDPISGHTALYWYRQSLGQGLEFLIYFQGNSAPDKSGLPSDRFSAERTGGSVSTLTIQRTQQEDSAVYLCASSLGDRPMPQHFGDGTRLSIL.

The table lists this clone with a few counts. The chain links TRBV14 to TRBJ2-2; TRBD2 aligns across 10 bases. Germline CDR1 SGHDN, CDR2 FVKESK. V was pared by 3 bases and J by 5 bases, with 3 bases of the junction left unmatched. This CDR3 comprises 15 residues. CDR3 DNA sequence: TGTGCCAGCAGCCAGCCGGGACTAGCGACCGGGGAGCTGTTTTTT. Its protein product is CASSQPGLATGELFF. Based on the CDR3 plus reference TRBV14 and TRBJ2-2, the full variable domain is EAGVTQFPSHSVIEKGQTVTLRCDPISGHDNLYWYRRVMGKEIKFLLHFVKESKQDESGMPNNRFLAERTGGTYSTLKVQPAELEDSGVYFCASSQPGLATGELFFGEGSRLTVL.

The chain has TRBV6-6 and TRBJ1-2; D possibly corresponds to TRBD1 (6 bases). Per germline, CDR1 MNHNY and CDR2 SVGAGI (reference sequence). Trimming took off 5 bases at V and 4 bases at J, with 11 bases between the two ends. The CDR3 runs to 13 residues. CDR3 nucleotides: TGTGCCAGCAGTGCGGACAGAAGCTATGGCTACACCTTC. Protein product: CASSADRSYGYTF.

V usage is TRBV6-5 and J usage is TRBJ1-2, with 7 bases lining up with TRBD1. The CDR3 spans 14 residues. V lost 0 bases, J lost 3 bases, and 1 base stayed unmatched. The germline CDR1 and CDR2 sequences are MNHEY and SVGAGI. The CDR3 DNA follows: TGTGCCAGCAGTTACTCCGGGACAGACTATGGCTACACCTTC. Translating it yields CASSYSGTDYGYTF.

The rearrangement links TRBV11-2 to TRBJ2-2; D is ambiguous. The CDR3 is made up of 14 amino acids. CDR1 and CDR2 (germline): SGHAT, FQNNGV. Trimming stripped 8 bases from V and 2 bases from J, with 12 bases between. CDR3 nucleotide sequence: TGTGCCAGCGAACCAGTTTCCAACACCGGGGAGCTGTTTTTT. It yields the protein CASEPVSNTGELFF.

This clone has a handful of counts. Mismatch with germline at one junction end may stem from a read error. CDR3 in amino acids: CASCLGQGPNIQYF. The CDR3 DNA follows: TGCGCCAGCTGCTTGGGTCAGGGGCCAAACATTCAGTACTTC. V usage is TRBV5-1 and J usage is TRBJ2-4; D perhaps matches TRBD1 (6 bases). Looked up from germline, CDR1 is SGHRS and CDR2 is YFSETQ. The CDR3 is 14 residues long.

This chain joins TRBV7-9 and TRBJ2-5, with 7 bases fitting TRBD2. CDR3 length: 15 amino acids. Germline CDR1 reads SEHNR; CDR2 reads FQNEAQ (reference sequence). The J segment lost 1 base and the V segment lost 7 bases, leaving 9 bases of the junction unmatched. CDR3 loop: CASTSSGGIQETQYF. The CDR3, as DNA: TGTGCCAGCACTTCTTCGGGGGGAATCCAAGAGACCCAGTACTTC.

The chain recombines TRBV6-4 with TRBJ2-7, with TRBD1 matching over 8 bases. Per germline, CDR1 MRHNA and CDR2 SNTAGT. The ends lost 8 bases at V and 3 bases at J; junction bases unmatched: 15. The CDR3 loop spans 16 amino acids. CDR3 amino acids: CASQKSGQENFYEQYF. Here the CDR3 DNA reads TGTGCCAGCCAAAAGTCGGGACAGGAAAATTTCTACGAGCAGTACTTC.

The sample holds a few counts of this clone. The chain is built from TRBV6-4 and TRBJ2-2, with 9 bases lining up with TRBD1. The CDR3 has 15 amino acids. Germline V gene lookup returns CDR1 MRHNA and CDR2 SNTAGT. Trimming removed 5 bases from V and 4 bases from J; junction bases left unmatched: 5. CDR3 DNA sequence: TGTGCCAGCAGTAAAAACAGGGGGCGCACCGGGGAGCTGTTTTTT. Its translation: CASSKNRGRTGELFF.

J is TRBJ2-7 and V is TRBV7-9, with TRBD1 identical over 11 bases. Germline CDR1 is SEHNR and CDR2 is FQNEAQ (reference sequence). This CDR3 has 14 residues. Germline trimming cut 5 bases from V and 3 bases from J; bases unmatched to any gene: 3. Written as DNA, the CDR3 is TGTGCCAGCAGCCACGGGACAGGGGGCTACGAGCAGTACTTC. It encodes CASSHGTGGYEQYF.

The V call is TRBV5-1, the J call TRBJ1-5; 10 bases map to TRBD1. CDR1 and CDR2 from the germline V gene are SGHRS and YFSETQ. The CDR3 has 14 residues. J gave up 5 bases and V 4 bases, and 3 bases lay outside the gene matches. In DNA form, the CDR3 reads TGCGCCAGCAGCCCCGGACAGGGGGATCAGCCCCAGCATTTT. It yields the protein CASSPGQGDQPQHF.

V and J are TRBV28 and TRBJ2-1; 12 bases line up with TRBD2. Germline CDR1 MDHEN, CDR2 SYDVKM. The CDR3 runs 15 residues. Trimming cost V 1 base and J 8 bases; bases outside gene matches: 3. CDR3 in DNA: TGTGCCAGCAGTTTATTCCTAGCGGGGGGGCATGAGCAGTTCTTC. Translating it yields CASSLFLAGGHEQFF.

CDR3 sequence: CASSPLMGGRTEAFF. The CDR3 nucleotides are TGTGCCAGCAGCCCTCTTATGGGAGGGAGGACTGAAGCTTTCTTT. This chain connects TRBV11-1 to TRBJ1-1; no reliable D call. This CDR3 is 15 amino acids long. V shed 5 bases and J shed 5 bases, with 18 bases lying between them. In germline, CDR1 is SGHAT, CDR2 FQDESV (reference sequence).

V is TRBV30 and J is TRBJ1-1; D ambiguous. The CDR3 runs 13 residues. V was pared by 1 base and J by 4 bases, with 10 bases between. Per the germline V gene, CDR1 is GTSNPN and CDR2 is SVGIG (reference sequence). The CDR3 bases are TGTGCCTGGAGTGATACAGATTCCACTGAAGCTTTCTTT. This encodes CAWSDTDSTEAFF.